Below, 14 T cell receptor beta chains from the same sample are listed, as sequenced in a study of T cell responses to AZD1222 COVID-19 vaccine. Some clones are missing from TCRdb's copy, which holds only in-frame ones; the method was immunoSEQ multiplex PCR. The sample carries fewer than 75,000 clones, roughly 85% recorded once. This specimen consisted of peripheral blood, obtained on day 0 of AZD1222 vaccination. The receptors derive from an adult in good health.

The J gene is TRBJ2-7, the V gene TRBV2; 14 bases align to TRBD2. The CDR3 covers 17 residues. Germline V gene data show CDR1 as SNHLY and CDR2 as FYNNEI. V lost 7 bases to trimming and J lost 0 bases; unmatched junction nucleotides: 8. Here the CDR3 reads CASMKTSGGASSYEQYF. The CDR3 nucleotides are TGTGCCAGCATGAAGACTAGCGGGGGGGCGAGCTCCTACGAGCAGTACTTC.

J is TRBJ2-2 and V is TRBV12-2. TRBV12-2 is annotated as a pseudogene. The CDR3 runs to 15 residues. CDR3 sequence: CASRLANLVTGELFF. The CDR3 nucleotides read TGTGCAAGTCGCTTAGCGAATTTGGTCACCGGGGAGCTGTTTTTT.

The V call is TRBV9, the J call TRBJ1-3, with 7 bases that match TRBD1. Germline V gene lookup returns CDR1 SGDLS and CDR2 YYNGEE. Germline trimming cut 4 bases from V and 8 bases from J; bases unmatched to any gene: 3. CDR3 length equals 12 residues. CDR3 region: CASSFGQDTIYF. In nucleotides, the CDR3 is TGTGCCAGCAGCTTCGGACAGGACACCATATATTTT.

This clone came up once. The chain uses TRBV29-1 and TRBJ2-3, with D tentatively TRBD1 or TRBD2 (5 bases each). This CDR3 spans 12 amino acids. Trimming removed 6 bases at V and 6 bases at J, with 13 bases between. Germline V gene lookup returns CDR1 SQVTM and CDR2 ANQGSEA. The CDR3 sequence: CSVSREGDTQYF. CDR3 in DNA: TGCAGCGTCTCCCGAGAGGGGGATACGCAGTATTTT.

The genes are TRBV9 and TRBJ2-1; 9 nucleotides agree with TRBD2. The J segment lost 9 bases and the V segment lost 0 bases, leaving 13 bases of the junction unmatched. Germline CDR1 and CDR2: SGDLS and YYNGEE. The CDR3 runs to 17 residues. The CDR3 region is CASSVGTAGGQGSEQFF. DNA of the CDR3: TGTGCCAGCAGCGTAGGGACAGCGGGGGGCCAAGGTAGTGAGCAGTTCTTC.

V gene TRBV5-1 combines with J gene TRBJ1-1; possible D gene TRBD1, 5 bases. The V end lost 0 bases, the J end lost 0 bases, and 9 bases lay between the germline ends. There are 15 residues in the CDR3. Germline V gene sequence: CDR1 SGHRS, CDR2 YFSETQ. The CDR3 loop reads CASSLAGGMNTEAFF. The CDR3, as DNA: TGCGCCAGCAGCTTGGCCGGGGGTATGAACACTGAAGCTTTCTTT.

The chain combines TRBV7-8 with TRBJ2-7; D is possibly TRBD2 (6 bases). The V end lost 5 bases, the J end lost 3 bases, and 11 bases lay between the germline ends. CDR3 size: 13 residues. CDR1 is SGHVS and CDR2 is FQNEAQ in the germline V gene. CDR3: CASSPGAIYEQYF. Written as DNA, the CDR3 is TGTGCCAGCAGCCCGGGAGCCATCTACGAGCAGTACTTC. Drawing the rest from reference TRBV7-8 and TRBJ2-7, the complete variable domain is GAGVSQSPRYKVAKRGQDVALRCDPISGHVSLFWYQQALGQGPEFLTYFQNEAQLDKSGLPSDRFFAERPEGSVSTLKIQRTQQEDSAVYLCASSPGAIYEQYFGPGTRLTVT.

This clone was counted a single time. This chain connects TRBV19 to TRBJ2-7; TRBD1 aligns across 7 bases. Germline V gene data show CDR1 as LNHDA and CDR2 as SQIVND (reference sequence). V lost 1 base to trimming and J lost 2 bases; unmatched junction nucleotides: 5. The CDR3 is 15 residues long. The CDR3 sequence: CASSIAGQGAYEQYF. As DNA, the CDR3 is TGTGCCAGTAGTATAGCCGGCCAGGGGGCCTACGAGCAGTACTTC.

J is TRBJ1-1 and V is TRBV5-1, with TRBD1 matching 12 bases. Germline lookup yields CDR1 SGHRS and CDR2 YFSETQ. The CDR3 extends over 15 amino acids. V dropped 5 bases and J dropped 2; count of bases not matched to a gene: 4. The CDR3 DNA is TGCGCCAGCAGAGGGACAGGGGGCCCAAACACTGAAGCTTTCTTT. Protein sequence: CASRGTGGPNTEAFF.

V usage is TRBV12-5 and J usage is TRBJ1-5; 7 bases are a match to TRBD1. The junction had 9 bases not matched to a gene; V was cut back by 6 bases and J by 1 base. The CDR3 totals 16 residues. CDR1 LGHNT and CDR2 FRNRAP come from the germline V gene. This chain's CDR3 is CASGLGTARSNQPQHF. DNA of the CDR3: TGTGCTAGTGGCCTTGGGACAGCCAGAAGCAATCAGCCCCAGCATTTT.

The genes are TRBV3-1 (or the pseudogene TRBV3-2) and TRBJ2-1, with a tentative D call TRBD2 (6 bases). Trimming removed 4 bases from V and 3 bases from J, with 13 bases in between. The CDR3 loop spans 15 amino acids. Per germline, CDR1 LGHDT and CDR2 YNNKEL (reference sequence). CDR3 bases: TGTGCCAGCAGCCTCGGGACTCACCTCTACAATGAGCAGTTCTTC. Protein sequence: CASSLGTHLYNEQFF.

The rearrangement joins TRBV5-4 to TRBJ2-3; D unclear. With 2 bases removed from V and 2 bases from J, the gap between germline ends came to 3 bases. Germline CDR1 is SGHNT and CDR2 is YYREEE (reference sequence). The CDR3 contains 12 residues. The CDR3 DNA sequence: TGTGCCAGCAGCTTTCACACAGATACGCAGTATTTT. It yields the protein CASSFHTDTQYF.

This chain links TRBV14 with TRBJ1-6; tentatively, D is TRBD1 (5 bases). This CDR3 is built from 19 residues. Germline V gene lookup returns CDR1 SGHDN and CDR2 FVKESK. Trimming took 1 base from V and 0 from J, leaving 16 bases between them. CDR3 in amino acids: CASSQVSGQTSSYNSPLHF. The CDR3 nucleotides are TGTGCCAGCAGCCAAGTTTCGGGGCAGACGAGCTCCTATAATTCACCCCTCCACTTT.

V and J are TRBV7-9 and TRBJ1-1; TRBD1 is a possible D gene (5 bases). CDR3 size: 13 residues. Germline V gene sequence: CDR1 SEHNR, CDR2 FQNEAQ (reference sequence). V was shortened by 5 bases and J by 7 bases, with 14 bases between the two germline ends. The CDR3 bases are TGTGCCAGCAGCGTACCGGGACTGTTTGAAGCTTTCTTT. Its translation is CASSVPGLFEAFF. Complete variable domain (other parts from reference TRBV7-9 and TRBJ1-1): DTGVSQNPRHKITKRGQNVTFRCDPISEHNRLYWYRQTLGQGPEFLTYFQNEAQLEKSRLLSDRFSAERPKGSFSTLEIQRTEQGDSAMYLCASSVPGLFEAFFGQGTRLTVV.